Sequencing of this T cell receptor beta chain was carried out in a study of OX40 agonist ivuxolimab in advanced cancers. Study context: Eligibility rules accepted prior anti-PD-1, anti-PD-L1 or anti-CTLA-4 therapy, and over 30% had some.

The germline CDR1 and CDR2 sequences are SGHVS and FQNEAQ. Trimming removed 4 bases from V and 7 bases from J, with 14 bases in between. The CDR3 covers 14 residues. Here immunoSEQ multiplex PCR was the method, and the copy in TCRdb shows in-frame clones only, minus some. Among 55,000 to 65,000 clones, 80% to 90% were seen once, and the ten largest hold approximately 1.8%. Study-wide points: Clones of CD4+ and CD8+ blood T cells grew by week 6 at doses of 0.1 to 3.0 mg/kg.

As concerns this clone: Its antigen is as yet unknown.

The material was CD4+ or CD8+ T cells sorted from blood, obtained in a trial of the OX40 agonist ivuxolimab. The chain is built from TRBV7-8 and TRBJ1-5, with D possibly being TRBD1 (5 bases). The origin of this receptor is an adult with an advanced solid tumor such as melanoma, head and neck, liver or kidney cancer. The CDR3 DNA reads TGTGCCAGCAGCTCGGGGGGGGTGGCACAGCCCCAGCATTTT. This encodes CASSSGGVAQPQHF.